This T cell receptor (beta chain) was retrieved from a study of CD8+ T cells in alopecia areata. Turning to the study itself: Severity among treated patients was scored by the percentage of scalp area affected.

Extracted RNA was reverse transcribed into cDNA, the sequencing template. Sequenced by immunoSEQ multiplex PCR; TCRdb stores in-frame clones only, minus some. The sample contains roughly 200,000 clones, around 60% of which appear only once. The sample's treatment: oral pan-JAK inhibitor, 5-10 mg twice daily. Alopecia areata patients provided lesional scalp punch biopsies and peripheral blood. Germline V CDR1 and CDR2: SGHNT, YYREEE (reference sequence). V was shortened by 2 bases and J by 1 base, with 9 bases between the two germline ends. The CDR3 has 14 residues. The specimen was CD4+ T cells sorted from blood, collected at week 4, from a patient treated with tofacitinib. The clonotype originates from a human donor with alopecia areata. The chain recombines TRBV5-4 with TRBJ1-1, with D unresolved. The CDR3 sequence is CASSFTTSNTEAFF. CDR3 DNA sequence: TGTGCCAGCAGCTTTACAACCTCGAACACTGAAGCTTTCTTT.